This T cell receptor beta chain was recovered during a study of T cell changes during pregnancy in multiple sclerosis. V shed 3 bases, J shed 7 bases, and the junction held 3 bases outside the gene matches. The germline V gene encodes CDR1 SGHNT and CDR2 YYREEE (reference sequence). This CDR3 is 14 amino acids long. Sequencing was performed with immunoSEQ multiplex PCR; in TCRdb, only in-frame clones are kept and a portion is missing. This sample yields tens of thousands of clones, of which 90% are seen a single time; approximately 5.1% belongs to the top ten. Specimen: peripheral blood, collected in the third trimester of pregnancy. The TCR comes from a female donor in good health, enrolled as a control in a pregnancy study. This rearrangement joins TRBV5-4 to TRBJ1-4, with 10 bases lining up with TRBD1. CDR3 residues: CASSSRDRGEKLFF. CDR3 coding DNA: TGTGCCAGCAGCTCCCGGGACAGGGGTGAAAAACTGTTTTTT.